This T cell receptor (beta chain) was captured in a study of T cells after yellow fever vaccination. TCRdb reprocessed the 5' RACE reads with MiXCR, giving one entry per CDR3 protein. The sample shows some 300,000 distinct CDR3 sequences, roughly 9% of them seen only once. The CDR3 totals 18 residues. CDR1 LGHNA and CDR2 YSLEER come from the germline V gene. V was clipped by 4 bases and J by 3 bases; unmatched bases: 13. This clonotype was counted between two and nine times. The starting material was CD4+ T cells sorted from PBMCs, obtained 5 days after the yellow fever booster vaccination. The V gene is TRBV4-3, the J gene TRBJ2-3; 10 bases agree with TRBD2. This sequence was found in a man younger than 30 who received the YFV17D yellow fever vaccine. CDR3 sequence reads: CASSPNRAGGLLTDTQYF. The DNA for the CDR3 is TGCGCCAGCAGCCCAAACAGAGCGGGGGGGCTTTTAACAGATACGCAGTATTTT.